What follows are 27 T cell receptor beta chains derived from one specimen sequenced in a study of Graves' ophthalmopathy and Graves' hyperthyroidism. Investigators amplified TCR beta CDR3 regions from RNA transcripts. Second-round multiplex PCR came after first-round RT-PCR with HTBI primers. TCRdb re-called the multiplex PCR reads with MiXCR, one entry per CDR3 protein. The table has a few hundred thousand distinct CDR3 sequences, approximately 35% seen once. The sequenced material came from peripheral blood or thyroid tissue (not recorded which). The receptors shown here come from an adult man with Graves' hyperthyroidism.

There are many counts of this clonotype. This rearrangement joins TRBV10-3 to TRBJ1-2; 9 positions agree with TRBD1. J was trimmed by 4 bases and V by 10 bases; bases with no gene match: 10. CDR1 and CDR2 (germline): ENHRY, SYGVKD. The CDR3 totals 14 residues. CDR3 amino acids: CATSLTGGGYGYTF. In DNA, the CDR3 is TGTGCCACGAGCCTAACAGGGGGCGGCTATGGCTACACCTTC.

This clonotype showed up many times. The DNA of the CDR3 is TGTGCCAGCAGTCAGCCGAATCAGCCCCAGCATTTT. Translation: CASSQPNQPQHF. The J gene is TRBJ1-5, the V gene TRBV5-6, with D unresolved. Germline V gene lookup returns CDR1 SGHDT and CDR2 YYEEEE. There are 12 residues in the CDR3. V shed 5 bases and J shed 4 bases, with 7 bases lying between them.

In its sample, this clonotype was seen many times. The chain recombines TRBV19 with TRBJ1-6; D might be TRBD1 (6 bases). V was trimmed by 4 bases and J by 10 bases, leaving 14 bases between them. This CDR3 is built from 14 residues. Germline V gene lookup returns CDR1 LNHDA and CDR2 SQIVND (reference sequence). The CDR3, as DNA: TGTGCCAGTAGTACCCTAGACAGGAGGTCACCCCTCCACTTT. The encoded protein is CASSTLDRRSPLHF.

This chain uses TRBV20-1 with TRBJ1-2; a weak D match, TRBD1 (5 bases). The CDR3 runs 11 residues. CDR1 and CDR2 (germline): DFQATT, SNEGSKA (reference sequence). The CDR3 DNA follows: TGCAGCGGGGGGACTGGTAGTGGCTACACCTTC. It specifies CSGGTGSGYTF.

The table lists this clonotype with many counts. This CDR3 is CSVGLNKVSYEQYF. CDR3 in DNA: TGCAGCGTTGGTCTGAACAAAGTCTCCTACGAGCAGTACTTC. This sequence joins TRBV29-1 and TRBJ2-7; the D is unclear. The CDR3 spans 14 residues. V gave up 4 bases and J gave up 0 bases, with 13 bases separating them. Per germline, CDR1 SQVTM and CDR2 ANQGSEA.

This chain connects TRBV7-2 to TRBJ2-5; 7 bases are a match to TRBD2. Judging by the DNA end, TRBJ2-1 fits better; the J call may be wrong. Germline V gives CDR1 SGHTA, CDR2 FQGNSA. This CDR3 is 14 amino acids long. The CDR3 nucleotides read TGTGCCAGCAGCTCATTGACTAGCCAGAATGAGCAGTTCTTC. Amino acids: CASSSLTSQNEQFF.

Only one count was recorded for this clonotype. Being one base from a much bigger clone, this may be a read error. The chain has TRBV7-9 and TRBJ1-6; perhaps TRBD1 as D (5 bases). This CDR3 has 15 amino acids. Germline values: CDR1 SEHNR, CDR2 FQNEAQ (reference sequence). CDR3 coding DNA: TGCGCCAGCAACCAAGATGTCGGGGGTTCGGCACCCCTCCACTTT. Amino acids: CASNQDVGGSAPLHF.

The chain carries TRBV12-3 or TRBV12-4 and TRBJ2-3; TRBD2 is a possible D gene (6 bases). This CDR3 comprises 15 residues. The V end was cut by 5 bases, the J end by 0 bases, with 12 bases between. The CDR3 bases are TGTGCCAGCAGTGAGGGTCTAGCGAGCACAGATACGCAGTATTTT. Residues: CASSEGLASTDTQYF.

The sample holds many counts of this clonotype. The genes are TRBV7-9 and TRBJ2-7; 8 bases map to TRBD1. This CDR3 spans 14 amino acids. V gave up 4 bases and J gave up 5 bases; unmatched junction bases: 7. CDR1 is SEHNR and CDR2 is FQNEAQ in the germline V gene (reference sequence). This chain's CDR3 is CASSSTGGKDEQYF. The CDR3 DNA follows: TGTGCCAGCAGCTCCACAGGGGGGAAAGACGAGCAGTACTTC.

This clonotype was seen a single time. The chain is built from TRBV7-8 and TRBJ2-5, with TRBD1 matching over 7 bases. The length of the CDR3 is 15 residues. Germline V CDR1 and CDR2: SGHVS, FQNEAQ. V gave up 4 bases and J gave up 5 bases; unmatched junction bases: 10. CDR3 coding DNA: TGTGCCAGCAGCTCCGCGACAGGGTTCGGGGAGACCCAGTACTTC. It translates to CASSSATGFGETQYF.

The V gene is TRBV20-1, the J gene TRBJ1-1; D is undetermined. Between the trimmed V and J ends, which lost 0 bases and 1 base, there was a span of 6 bases. The CDR3 consists of 13 residues. In germline, CDR1 is DFQATT, CDR2 SNEGSKA (reference sequence). The CDR3 DNA follows: TGCAGTGCTAGAGAAGTGGGGAACACTGAAGCTTTCTTT. This translates into CSAREVGNTEAFF.

The chain links TRBV7-9 to TRBJ2-7, with a weak D call TRBD1 (6 bases). The germline V gene has CDR1 SEHNR and CDR2 FQNEAQ (reference sequence). This CDR3 contains 16 residues. Trimming stripped 5 bases from V and 7 bases from J, with 24 bases between. In DNA form, the CDR3 reads TGTGCCAGCAGCCCTAGACTGTCGTTGAGGGACAATGAGCAGTACTTC. Translated: CASSPRLSLRDNEQYF. Based on the CDR3 plus reference TRBV7-9 and TRBJ2-7, the full variable domain is DTGVSQNPRHKITKRGQNVTFRCDPISEHNRLYWYRQTLGQGPEFLTYFQNEAQLEKSRLLSDRFSAERPKGSFSTLEIQRTEQGDSAMYLCASSPRLSLRDNEQYFGPGTRLTVT.

The table lists this clonotype with many counts. The V call is TRBV2, the J call TRBJ2-7; the D is unclear. CDR1 is SNHLY and CDR2 is FYNNEI in the germline V gene. V was trimmed by 2 bases and J by 2 bases, leaving 1 base between them. The CDR3 is 11 amino acids. The DNA of the CDR3 is TGTGCCAGCAGTGAAACCTACGAGCAGTACTTC. Translated: CASSETYEQYF.

The V and J genes are TRBV20-1 and TRBJ2-3; unclear D gene. The CDR3 totals 14 residues. V lost 3 bases, J lost 0 bases, and 10 bases lay in between. Germline V lookup: CDR1 DFQATT, CDR2 SNEGSKA (reference sequence). CDR3 coding DNA: TGCAGTGCTAGCGGCTTGACTAGCACAGATACGCAGTATTTT. It yields the protein CSASGLTSTDTQYF.

Comments on this clonotype: A much larger clone differs from this one at a single base, so this may be a read error. This chain joins TRBV29-1 and TRBJ2-3; D is ambiguous. The CDR3 extends over 11 amino acids. Between the trimmed V and J ends, which lost 4 bases and 4 bases, there was a span of 6 bases. Germline loops: CDR1 SQVTM, CDR2 ANQGSEA. Here the CDR3 reads CSVASADTQYF. The DNA of the CDR3 is TGCAGCGTTGCTTCGGCAGATACGCAGTATTTT.

This clonotype showed up many times. This CDR3 reads CSARANRGSPLHF. The CDR3 DNA is TGCAGTGCTAGAGCAAACAGGGGTTCACCCCTCCACTTT. The chain employs TRBV20-1 and TRBJ1-6; 7 nucleotides match TRBD1. The CDR3 covers 13 residues. CDR1 and CDR2 (germline): DFQATT, SNEGSKA (reference sequence). The ends lost 1 base at V and 9 bases at J; junction bases unmatched: 3.

This clonotype was detected many times. One end of the junction varies from germline; a read error may be responsible. The V gene is TRBV5-1, the J gene TRBJ2-2, with no clear D. CDR1 is SGHRS and CDR2 is YFSETQ in the germline V gene. The CDR3 consists of 13 residues. The chain's CDR3 is CASSLGVTGELFF. The CDR3 DNA sequence: TGTGCCAGCAGCTTAGGCGTCACCGGGGAGCTGTTTTTT.

In this sample, this clonotype turned up a few times. The chain employs TRBV15 and TRBJ1-1; possible D gene TRBD1, 5 bases. Germline V gene sequence: CDR1 LNHNV, CDR2 YYDKDF (reference sequence). The CDR3 loop spans 15 amino acids. Trimming took off 4 bases at V and 1 base at J, with 13 bases between the two ends. The CDR3 bases are TGTGCCACCAGCACGATAAGGGGCAGGAACACTGAAGCTTTCTTT. This gives the protein CATSTIRGRNTEAFF.

V gene TRBV18 combines with J gene TRBJ1-6; D might be TRBD1 (6 bases). Germline-derived CDR1 and CDR2 are KGHSH and LQKENI. This CDR3 comprises 15 residues. V was cut by 2 bases and J by 9 bases, with 14 bases left in between. The CDR3 nucleotides are TGTGCCAGCTCACCAGGCCAGGGGCCCACTTCACCCCTCCACTTT. Its protein product is CASSPGQGPTSPLHF.

With regard to this clonotype: Germline is not matched at one junction end, which may reflect a read error. This CDR3 is CASSRLTGGQSF. The CDR3 bases are TGCGCCAGCAGCCGACTAACAGGGGGGCAGTCCTTC. The V call is TRBV4-3, the J call TRBJ1-2, with 8 bases aligning to TRBD1. CDR1 and CDR2 from the germline V gene are LGHNA and YSLEER. This CDR3 has 12 residues.

A few counts support this clonotype. V is TRBV3-1 and J is TRBJ2-7; no definite D call. The ends were cut back, 0 bases at V and 5 bases at J, with 26 bases in the middle. This CDR3 has 19 amino acids. The germline gives CDR1 LGHDT, CDR2 YNNKEL (reference sequence). CDR3 coding DNA: TGTGCCAGCAGCCAAGATGGTGGGGTAACCTCCTCCTACGTCCACGAGCAGTACTTC. Protein product: CASSQDGGVTSSYVHEQYF.

This clonotype was detected many times. The chain carries TRBV10-1 and TRBJ1-1; 8 nucleotides match TRBD1. The CDR3 has 13 amino acids. Germline values: CDR1 WNHNN, CDR2 SYGVQD (reference sequence). The V gene end was trimmed by 9 bases and the J gene end by 1 base; junction bases not matched to a gene: 4. As DNA, the CDR3 is TGCGCCAGTGCCGGGACAGGGAACACTGAAGCTTTCTTT. Amino acids: CASAGTGNTEAFF.

This clonotype was observed at least ten times. J is TRBJ1-5 and V is TRBV12-3 or TRBV12-4, with unresolved D. CDR3 length: 15 residues. V was shortened by 6 bases and J by 2 bases, with 14 bases between the two germline ends. The CDR3 region has the DNA TGTGCCAGCAGCTCTAGGGTCGGAGGCAATCAGCCCCAGCATTTT. This encodes CASSSRVGGNQPQHF.

As to this clonotype: A junction boundary mismatches the germline segment, possibly from a read error. The gene calls are TRBV6-1 and TRBJ1-4; D is ambiguous. Germline assignment: CDR1 MNHNS and CDR2 SASEGT. This CDR3 has 15 amino acids. CDR3 DNA: TGTGCCAGCAGTACCTACCGGGCAACTAATGAAATACTGTTTTTT. Residues: CASSTYRATNEILFF.

This clonotype came up many times. The chain employs TRBV20-1 and TRBJ1-1; D is uncertain. The ends were cut back, 0 bases at V and 4 bases at J, with 6 bases in the middle. This CDR3 comprises 12 residues. Germline values: CDR1 DFQATT, CDR2 SNEGSKA (reference sequence). The CDR3 protein is CSARDEGTEAFF. Here the CDR3 DNA reads TGCAGTGCTAGAGACGAAGGCACTGAAGCTTTCTTT.

This clonotype was found many times. The chain has TRBV6-1 and TRBJ1-1; 8 bases agree with TRBD1. Trimming at V came to 4 bases and at J to 4 bases, leaving 5 bases not matched to a gene. The CDR3 consists of 14 residues. Per the germline V gene, CDR1 is MNHNS and CDR2 is SASEGT. The CDR3 is CASSVIDRGTEAFF. The CDR3 nucleotides read TGTGCCAGCAGTGTTATCGACAGGGGCACTGAAGCTTTCTTT.

This clonotype was picked up a small number of times. The chain uses TRBV30 and TRBJ2-5; 9 bases are shared with TRBD1. Germline V gene lookup returns CDR1 GTSNPN and CDR2 SVGIG (reference sequence). This CDR3 contains 16 residues. V dropped 0 bases and J dropped 3; count of bases not matched to a gene: 8. CDR3 protein: CAWSVRWGDREETQYF. The CDR3 nucleotides are TGTGCCTGGAGTGTACGGTGGGGGGACAGGGAAGAGACCCAGTACTTC.